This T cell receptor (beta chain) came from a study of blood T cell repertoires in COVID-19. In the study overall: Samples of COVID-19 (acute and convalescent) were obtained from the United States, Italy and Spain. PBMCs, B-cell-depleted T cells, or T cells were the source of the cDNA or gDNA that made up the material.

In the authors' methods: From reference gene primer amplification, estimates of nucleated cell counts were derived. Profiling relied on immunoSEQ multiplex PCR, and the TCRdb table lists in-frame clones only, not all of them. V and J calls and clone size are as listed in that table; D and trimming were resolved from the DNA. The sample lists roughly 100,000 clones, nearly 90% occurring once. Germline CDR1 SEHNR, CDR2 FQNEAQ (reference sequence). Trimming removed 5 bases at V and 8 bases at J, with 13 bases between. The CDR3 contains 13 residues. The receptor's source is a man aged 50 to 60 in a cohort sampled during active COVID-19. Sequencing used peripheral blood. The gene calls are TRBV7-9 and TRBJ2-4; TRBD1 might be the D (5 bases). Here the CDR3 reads CASSTRVFDIQYF. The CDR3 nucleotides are TGTGCCAGCAGCACCAGGGTTTTCGACATTCAGTACTTC.